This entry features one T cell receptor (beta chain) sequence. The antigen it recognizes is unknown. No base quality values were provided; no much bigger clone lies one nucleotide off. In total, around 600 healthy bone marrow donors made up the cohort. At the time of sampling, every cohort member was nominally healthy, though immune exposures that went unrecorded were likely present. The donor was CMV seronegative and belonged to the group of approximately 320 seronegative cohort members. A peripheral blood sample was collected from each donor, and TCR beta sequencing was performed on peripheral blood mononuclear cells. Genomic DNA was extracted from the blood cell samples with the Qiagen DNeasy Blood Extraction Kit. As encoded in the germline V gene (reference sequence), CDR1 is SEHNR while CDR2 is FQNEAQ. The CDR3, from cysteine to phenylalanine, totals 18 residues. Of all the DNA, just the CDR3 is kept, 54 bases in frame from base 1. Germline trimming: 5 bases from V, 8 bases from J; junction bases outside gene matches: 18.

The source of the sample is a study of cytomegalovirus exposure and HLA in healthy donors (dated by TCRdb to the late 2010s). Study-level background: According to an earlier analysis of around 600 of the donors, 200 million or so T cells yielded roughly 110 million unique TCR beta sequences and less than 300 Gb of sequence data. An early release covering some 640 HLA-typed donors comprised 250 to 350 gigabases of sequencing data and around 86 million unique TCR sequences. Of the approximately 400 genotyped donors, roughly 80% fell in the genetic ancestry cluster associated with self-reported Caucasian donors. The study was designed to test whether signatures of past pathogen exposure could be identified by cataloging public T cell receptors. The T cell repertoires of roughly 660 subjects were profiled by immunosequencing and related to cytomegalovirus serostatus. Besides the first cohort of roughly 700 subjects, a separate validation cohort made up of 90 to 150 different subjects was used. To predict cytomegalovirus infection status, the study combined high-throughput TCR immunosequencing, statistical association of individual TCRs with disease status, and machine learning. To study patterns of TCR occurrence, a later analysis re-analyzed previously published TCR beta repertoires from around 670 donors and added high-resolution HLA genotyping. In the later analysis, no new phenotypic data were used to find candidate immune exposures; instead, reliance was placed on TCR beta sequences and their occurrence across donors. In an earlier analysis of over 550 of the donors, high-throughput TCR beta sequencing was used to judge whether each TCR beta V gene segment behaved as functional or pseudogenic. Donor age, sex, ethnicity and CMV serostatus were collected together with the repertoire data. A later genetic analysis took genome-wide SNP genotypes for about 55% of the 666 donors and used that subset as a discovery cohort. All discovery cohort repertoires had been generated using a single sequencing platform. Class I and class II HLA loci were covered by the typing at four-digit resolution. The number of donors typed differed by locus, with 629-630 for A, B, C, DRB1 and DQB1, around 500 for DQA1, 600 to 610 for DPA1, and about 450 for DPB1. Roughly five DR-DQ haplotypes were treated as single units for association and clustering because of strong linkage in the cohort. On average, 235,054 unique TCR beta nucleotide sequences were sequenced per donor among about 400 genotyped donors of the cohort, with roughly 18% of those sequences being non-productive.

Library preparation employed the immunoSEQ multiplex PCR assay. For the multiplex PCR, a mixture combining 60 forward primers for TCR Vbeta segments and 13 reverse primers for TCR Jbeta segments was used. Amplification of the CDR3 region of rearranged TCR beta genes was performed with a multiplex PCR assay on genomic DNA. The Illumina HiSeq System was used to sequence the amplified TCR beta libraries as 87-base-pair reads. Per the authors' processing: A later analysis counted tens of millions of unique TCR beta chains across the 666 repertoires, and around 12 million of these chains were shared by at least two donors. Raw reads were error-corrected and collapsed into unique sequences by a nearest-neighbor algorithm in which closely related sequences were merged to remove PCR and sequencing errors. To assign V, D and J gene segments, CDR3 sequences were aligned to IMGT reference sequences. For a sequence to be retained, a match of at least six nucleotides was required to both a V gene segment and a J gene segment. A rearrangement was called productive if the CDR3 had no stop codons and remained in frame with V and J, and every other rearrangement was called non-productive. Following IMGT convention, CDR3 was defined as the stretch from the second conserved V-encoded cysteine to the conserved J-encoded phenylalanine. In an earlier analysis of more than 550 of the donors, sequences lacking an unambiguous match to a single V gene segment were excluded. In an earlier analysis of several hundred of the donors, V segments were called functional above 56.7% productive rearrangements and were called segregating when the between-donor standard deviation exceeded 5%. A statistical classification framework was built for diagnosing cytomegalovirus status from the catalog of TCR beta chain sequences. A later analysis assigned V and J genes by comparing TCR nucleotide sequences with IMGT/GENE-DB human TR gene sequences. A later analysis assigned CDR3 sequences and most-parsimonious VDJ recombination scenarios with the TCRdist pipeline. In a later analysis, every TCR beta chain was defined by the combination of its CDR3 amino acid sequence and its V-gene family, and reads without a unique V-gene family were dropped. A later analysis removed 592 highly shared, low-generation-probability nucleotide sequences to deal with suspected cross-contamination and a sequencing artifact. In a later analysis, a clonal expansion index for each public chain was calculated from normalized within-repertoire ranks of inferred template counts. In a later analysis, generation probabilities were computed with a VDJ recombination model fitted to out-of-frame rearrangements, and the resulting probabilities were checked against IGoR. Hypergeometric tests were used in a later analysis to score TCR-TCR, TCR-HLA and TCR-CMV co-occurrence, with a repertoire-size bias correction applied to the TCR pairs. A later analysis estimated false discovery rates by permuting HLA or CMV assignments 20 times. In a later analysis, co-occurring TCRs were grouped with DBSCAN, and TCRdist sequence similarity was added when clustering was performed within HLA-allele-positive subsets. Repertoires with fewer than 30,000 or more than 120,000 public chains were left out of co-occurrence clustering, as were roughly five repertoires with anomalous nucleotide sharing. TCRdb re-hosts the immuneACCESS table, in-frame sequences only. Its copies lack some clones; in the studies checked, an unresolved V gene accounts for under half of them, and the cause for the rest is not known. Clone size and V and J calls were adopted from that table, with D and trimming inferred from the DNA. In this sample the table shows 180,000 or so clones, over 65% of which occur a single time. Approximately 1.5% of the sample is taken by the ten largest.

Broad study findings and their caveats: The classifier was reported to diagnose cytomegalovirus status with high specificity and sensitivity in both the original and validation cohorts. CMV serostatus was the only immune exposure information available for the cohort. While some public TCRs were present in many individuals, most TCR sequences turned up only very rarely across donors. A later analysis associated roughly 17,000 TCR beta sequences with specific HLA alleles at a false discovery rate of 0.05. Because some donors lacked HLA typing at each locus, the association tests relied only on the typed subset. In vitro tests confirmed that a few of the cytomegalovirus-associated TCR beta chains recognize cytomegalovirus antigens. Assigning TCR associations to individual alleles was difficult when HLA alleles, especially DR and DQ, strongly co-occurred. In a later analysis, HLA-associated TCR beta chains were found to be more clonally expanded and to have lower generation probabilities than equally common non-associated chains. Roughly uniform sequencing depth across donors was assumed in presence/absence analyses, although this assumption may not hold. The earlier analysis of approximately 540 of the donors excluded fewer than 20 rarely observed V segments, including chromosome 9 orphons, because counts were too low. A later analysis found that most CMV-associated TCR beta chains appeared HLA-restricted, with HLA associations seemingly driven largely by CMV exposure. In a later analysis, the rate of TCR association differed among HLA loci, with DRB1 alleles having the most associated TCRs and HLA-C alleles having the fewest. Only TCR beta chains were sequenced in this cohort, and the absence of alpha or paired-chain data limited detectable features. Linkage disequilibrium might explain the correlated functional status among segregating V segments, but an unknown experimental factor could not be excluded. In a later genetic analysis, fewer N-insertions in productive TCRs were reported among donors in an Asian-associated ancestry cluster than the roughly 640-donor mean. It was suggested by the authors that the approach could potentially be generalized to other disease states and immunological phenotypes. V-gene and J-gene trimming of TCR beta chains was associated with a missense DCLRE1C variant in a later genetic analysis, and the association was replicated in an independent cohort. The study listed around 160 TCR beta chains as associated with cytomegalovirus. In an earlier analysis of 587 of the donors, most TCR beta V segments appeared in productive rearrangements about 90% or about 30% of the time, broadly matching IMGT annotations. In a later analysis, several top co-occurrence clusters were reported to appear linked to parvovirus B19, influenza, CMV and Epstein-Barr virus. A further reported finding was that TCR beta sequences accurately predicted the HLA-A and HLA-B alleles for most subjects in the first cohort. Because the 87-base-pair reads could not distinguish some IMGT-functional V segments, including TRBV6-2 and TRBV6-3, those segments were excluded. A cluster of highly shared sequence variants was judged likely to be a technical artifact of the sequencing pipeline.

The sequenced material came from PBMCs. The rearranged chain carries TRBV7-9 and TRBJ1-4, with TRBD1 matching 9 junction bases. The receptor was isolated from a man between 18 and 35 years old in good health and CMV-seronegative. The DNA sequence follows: TGTGCCAGCAGCGGGGACAGGGACAAAAGTCCCAATGAAGAAAAACTGTTTTTT. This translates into CASSGDRDKSPNEEKLFF.